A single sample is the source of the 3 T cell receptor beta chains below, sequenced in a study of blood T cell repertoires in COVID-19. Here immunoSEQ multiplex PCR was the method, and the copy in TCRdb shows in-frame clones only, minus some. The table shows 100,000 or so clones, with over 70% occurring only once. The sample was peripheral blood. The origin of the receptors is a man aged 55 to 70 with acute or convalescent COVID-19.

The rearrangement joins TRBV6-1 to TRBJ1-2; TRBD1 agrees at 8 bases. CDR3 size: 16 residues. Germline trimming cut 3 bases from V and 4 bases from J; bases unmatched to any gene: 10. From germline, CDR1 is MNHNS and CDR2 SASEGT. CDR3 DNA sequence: TGTGCCAGCAGTGACCCATCCGGGACAGGAGCCTATGGCTACACCTTC. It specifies CASSDPSGTGAYGYTF.

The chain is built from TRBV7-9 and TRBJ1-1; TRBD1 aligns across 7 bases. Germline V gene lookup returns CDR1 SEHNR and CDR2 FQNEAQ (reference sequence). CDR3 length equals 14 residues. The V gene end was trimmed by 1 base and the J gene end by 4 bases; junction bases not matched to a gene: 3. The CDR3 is CASSLEGAVTEAFF. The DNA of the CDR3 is TGTGCCAGCAGCTTAGAGGGGGCAGTCACTGAAGCTTTCTTT.

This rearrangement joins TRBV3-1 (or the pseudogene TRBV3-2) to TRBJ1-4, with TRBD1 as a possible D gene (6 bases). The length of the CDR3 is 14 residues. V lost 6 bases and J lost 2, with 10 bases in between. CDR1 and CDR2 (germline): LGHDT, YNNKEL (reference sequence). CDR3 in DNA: TGTGCCAGCAGGGAACAGGGTACTAATGAAAAACTGTTTTTT. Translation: CASREQGTNEKLFF.